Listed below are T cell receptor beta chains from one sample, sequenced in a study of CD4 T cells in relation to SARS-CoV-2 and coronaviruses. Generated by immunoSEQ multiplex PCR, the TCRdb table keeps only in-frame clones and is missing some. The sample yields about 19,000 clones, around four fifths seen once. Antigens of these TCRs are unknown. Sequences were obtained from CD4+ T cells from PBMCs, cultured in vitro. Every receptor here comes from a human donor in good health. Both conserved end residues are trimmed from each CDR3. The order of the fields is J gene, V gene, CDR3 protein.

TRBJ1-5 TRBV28 ASSLTGGLQPQH
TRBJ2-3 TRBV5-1 ASSLGGWTDTQY
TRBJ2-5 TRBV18 ASYSGGVQETQY
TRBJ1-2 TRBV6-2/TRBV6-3 ASSKGLFPAYGYT
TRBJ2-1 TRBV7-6 ASSFLGAGGTYNEQF
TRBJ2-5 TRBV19 ASSETGGETQY
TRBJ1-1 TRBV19 ASHRGDEAF
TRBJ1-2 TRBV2 ASSGPGQLLYT
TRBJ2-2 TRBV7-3 ASKPDREGPGELF
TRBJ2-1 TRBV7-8 ASSFRQSSYNEQF
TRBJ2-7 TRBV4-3 ASSPQASPSYEQY